The clone carrying this T cell receptor (beta chain) was seen a few times. The entry originates in a study of cytomegalovirus exposure and HLA in healthy donors. PCR was performed using 60 Vbeta and 13 Jbeta primers. Here immunoSEQ multiplex PCR was the method, and the copy in TCRdb shows in-frame clones only, minus some. The sample consists of approximately 120,000 clones, less than 80% of them appearing once. This TCR was recovered from a woman aged 45-65 years in good health and CMV-seronegative. The sequencing input was PBMCs.

In DNA, the CDR3 is TGTGCCAGCAGCGCGCGCGCCGGGGAGCTGTTTTTT. Translated: CASSARAGELFF. This chain joins TRBV9 and TRBJ2-2; D not certain. CDR3 length equals 12 residues. In germline, CDR1 is SGDLS, CDR2 YYNGEE. V gave up 3 bases and J gave up 6 bases, with 6 bases separating them.